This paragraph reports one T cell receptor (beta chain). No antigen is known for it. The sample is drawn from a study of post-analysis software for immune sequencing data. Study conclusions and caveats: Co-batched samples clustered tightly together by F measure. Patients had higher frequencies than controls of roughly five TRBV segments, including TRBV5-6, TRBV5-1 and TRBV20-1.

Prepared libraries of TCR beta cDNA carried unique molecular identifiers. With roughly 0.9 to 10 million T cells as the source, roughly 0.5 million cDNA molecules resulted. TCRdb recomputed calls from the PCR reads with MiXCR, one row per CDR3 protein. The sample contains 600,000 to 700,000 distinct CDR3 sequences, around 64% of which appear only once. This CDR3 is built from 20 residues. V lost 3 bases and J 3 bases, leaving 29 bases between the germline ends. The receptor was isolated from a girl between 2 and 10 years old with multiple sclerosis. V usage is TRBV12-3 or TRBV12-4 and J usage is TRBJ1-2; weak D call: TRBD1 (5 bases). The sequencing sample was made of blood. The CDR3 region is CASSFRTLGTTPDGYYGYTF. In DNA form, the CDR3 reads TGTGCCAGCAGTTTCAGGACGCTCGGGACGACCCCCGACGGCTACTATGGCTACACCTTC.